This is a list of T cell receptor beta chains from one sample in a study of T cell clonotyping in hematopoietic cell transplantation. Profiled with immunoSEQ multiplex PCR; TCRdb holds only in-frame clones, not every one. The data show 7,000 or so clones, more than 75% seen once. Here the sequenced sample was peripheral blood mononuclear cells, taken before stem cell transplant. The receptor source for this set is a man aged 60 to 69 with acute myeloid leukemia. Some clones in this sample may be carry-over from other donors' samples. CDR3s leave out the opening cysteine and the closing phenylalanine or tryptophan.

J	V	CDR3
TRBJ2-2	TRBV29-1	SVTGIGSNTGELF
TRBJ1-1	TRBV19	ASTQGADTEAF
TRBJ2-1	TRBV15	ATSRSTGQGFNEQF
TRBJ2-3	TRBV5-1	ASSLERQTDTQY
TRBJ2-1	TRBV27	ASSTRRGGNEQF
TRBJ1-1	TRBV10-2	ASSDIGLSNTEAF
TRBJ1-4	TRBV2	ASCLSNEKLF
TRBJ1-5	TRBV6-1	ASSEARTGNNQPQH
TRBJ1-5	TRBV6-5	ASSLSGGQPQH
TRBJ2-6	TRBV27	ASSFGTGGFGANVLT
TRBJ1-1	TRBV2	ASTGQGITEAF
TRBJ2-6	TRBV4-1	ASSQGSFPIVLT
TRBJ2-3	TRBV30	ASSGGGDTQY
TRBJ1-1	TRBV11-3	ASSRAFDRNTEAF
TRBJ2-5	TRBV5-8	ASSRLRDGETQY
TRBJ2-1	TRBV11-2	ASSLGTTGEEQF
TRBJ2-1	TRBV11-2	ASSHGTNEQF
TRBJ1-2	TRBV6-6	ASSYWGRGDYGYT
TRBJ1-2	TRBV5-8	ASSPGVGAETDYGYT
TRBJ2-5	TRBV11-2	ASSLGHQETQY
TRBJ2-5	TRBV6-6	ASSSPGGGGETQY
TRBJ2-6	TRBV28	ASKRSSGANVLT
TRBJ1-2	TRBV30	AVEGSGRGFGYGYT
TRBJ2-7	TRBV19	ASSARTASYEQY
TRBJ1-1	TRBV6-1	ASIYRGDTEAF
TRBJ2-7	TRBV13	ASSFASGSWEQY